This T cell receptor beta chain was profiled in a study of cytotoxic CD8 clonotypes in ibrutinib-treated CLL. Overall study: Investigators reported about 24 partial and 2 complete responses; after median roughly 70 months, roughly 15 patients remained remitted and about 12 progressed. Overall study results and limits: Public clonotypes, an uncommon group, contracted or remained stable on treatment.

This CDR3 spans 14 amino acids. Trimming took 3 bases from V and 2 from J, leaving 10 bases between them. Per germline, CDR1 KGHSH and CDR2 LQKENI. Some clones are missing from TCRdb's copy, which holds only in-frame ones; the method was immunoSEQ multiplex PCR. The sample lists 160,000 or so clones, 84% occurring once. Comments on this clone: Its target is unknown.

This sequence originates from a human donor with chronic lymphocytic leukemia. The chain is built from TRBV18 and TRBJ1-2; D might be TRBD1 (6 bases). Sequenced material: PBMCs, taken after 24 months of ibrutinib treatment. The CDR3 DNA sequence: TGTGCCAGCTCACCCACGGACAGAAACTATGGCTACACCTTC. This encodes CASSPTDRNYGYTF.